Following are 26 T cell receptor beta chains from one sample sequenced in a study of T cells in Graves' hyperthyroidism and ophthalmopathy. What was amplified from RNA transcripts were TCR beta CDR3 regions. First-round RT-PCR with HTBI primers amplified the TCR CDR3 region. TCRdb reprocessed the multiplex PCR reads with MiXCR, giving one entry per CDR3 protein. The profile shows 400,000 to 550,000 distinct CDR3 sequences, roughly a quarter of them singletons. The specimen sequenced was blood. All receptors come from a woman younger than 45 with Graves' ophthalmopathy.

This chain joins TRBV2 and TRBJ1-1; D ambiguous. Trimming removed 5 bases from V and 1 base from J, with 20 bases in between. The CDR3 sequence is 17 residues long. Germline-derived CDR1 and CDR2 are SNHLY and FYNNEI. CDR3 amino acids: CASSHMGFGFSNTEAFF. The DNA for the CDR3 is TGTGCCAGCAGTCATATGGGGTTCGGGTTCTCGAACACTGAAGCTTTCTTT. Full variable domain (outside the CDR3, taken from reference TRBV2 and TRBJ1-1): EPEVTQTPSHQVTQMGQEVILRCVPISNHLYFYWYRQILGQKVEFLVSFYNNEISEKSEIFDDQFSVERPDGSNFTLKIRSTKLEDSAMYFCASSHMGFGFSNTEAFFGQGTRLTVV.

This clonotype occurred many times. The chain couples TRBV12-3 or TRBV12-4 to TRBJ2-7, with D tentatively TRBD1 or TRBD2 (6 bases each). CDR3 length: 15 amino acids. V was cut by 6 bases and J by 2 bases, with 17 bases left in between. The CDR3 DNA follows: TGTGCCAGCAGGCCGGGGGTGGGGGCCACCTACGAGCAGTACTTC. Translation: CASRPGVGATYEQYF.

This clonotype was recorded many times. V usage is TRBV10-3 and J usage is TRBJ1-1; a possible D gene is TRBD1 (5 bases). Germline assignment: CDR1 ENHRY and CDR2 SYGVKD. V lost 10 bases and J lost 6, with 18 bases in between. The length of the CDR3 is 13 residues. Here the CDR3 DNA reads TGTGCCACCACGAGGGGTGGACTTCCTGAAGCTTTCTTT. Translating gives CATTRGGLPEAFF.

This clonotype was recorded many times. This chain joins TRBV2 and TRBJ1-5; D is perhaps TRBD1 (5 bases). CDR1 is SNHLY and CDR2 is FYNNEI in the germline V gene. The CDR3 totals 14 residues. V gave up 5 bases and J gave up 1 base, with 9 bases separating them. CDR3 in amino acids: CASSRGVSNQPQHF. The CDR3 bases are TGTGCCAGCAGTAGAGGGGTGAGCAATCAGCCCCAGCATTTT.

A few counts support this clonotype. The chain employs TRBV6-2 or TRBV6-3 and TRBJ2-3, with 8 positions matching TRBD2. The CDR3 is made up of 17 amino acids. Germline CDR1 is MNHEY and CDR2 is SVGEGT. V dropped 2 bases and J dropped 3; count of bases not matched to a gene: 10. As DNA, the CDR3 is TGTGCCAGCAGTTACCACCCCCTTTTAGCGGGGACAGATACGCAGTATTTT. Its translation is CASSYHPLLAGTDTQYF.

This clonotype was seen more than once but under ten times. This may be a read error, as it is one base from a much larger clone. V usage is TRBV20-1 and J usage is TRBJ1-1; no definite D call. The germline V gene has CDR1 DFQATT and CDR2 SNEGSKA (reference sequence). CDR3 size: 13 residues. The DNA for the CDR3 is TGCAGTGCTAGAGGGCTCCTCATCCCGGGAGCTTGCTTT. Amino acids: CSARGLLIPGACF.

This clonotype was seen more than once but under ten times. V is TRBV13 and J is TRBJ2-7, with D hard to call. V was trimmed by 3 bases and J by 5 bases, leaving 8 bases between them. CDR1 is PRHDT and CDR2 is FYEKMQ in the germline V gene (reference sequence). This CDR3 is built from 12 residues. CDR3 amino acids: CASSFRPNEQYF. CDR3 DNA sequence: TGTGCCAGCAGCTTTAGGCCCAACGAGCAGTACTTC.

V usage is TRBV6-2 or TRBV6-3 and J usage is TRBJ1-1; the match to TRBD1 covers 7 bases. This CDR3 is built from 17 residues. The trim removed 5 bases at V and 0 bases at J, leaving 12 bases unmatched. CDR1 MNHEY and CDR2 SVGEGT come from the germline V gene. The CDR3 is CASSVMTGRRVNTEAFF. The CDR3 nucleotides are TGTGCCAGCAGTGTAATGACAGGGAGAAGGGTGAACACTGAAGCTTTCTTT.

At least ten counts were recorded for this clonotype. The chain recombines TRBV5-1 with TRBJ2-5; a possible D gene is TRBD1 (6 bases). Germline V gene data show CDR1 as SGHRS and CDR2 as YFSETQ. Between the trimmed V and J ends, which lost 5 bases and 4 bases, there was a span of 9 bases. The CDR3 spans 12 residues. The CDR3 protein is CASSIGGETQYF. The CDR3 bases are TGCGCCAGCAGTATAGGGGGAGAGACCCAGTACTTC.

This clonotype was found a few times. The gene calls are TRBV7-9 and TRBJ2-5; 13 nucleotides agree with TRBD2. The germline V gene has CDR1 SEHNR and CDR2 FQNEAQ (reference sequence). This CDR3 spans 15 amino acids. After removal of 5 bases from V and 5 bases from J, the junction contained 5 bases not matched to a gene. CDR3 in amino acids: CASSLTSGRAETQYF. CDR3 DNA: TGTGCCAGCAGCCTTACTAGCGGGAGGGCGGAGACCCAGTACTTC.

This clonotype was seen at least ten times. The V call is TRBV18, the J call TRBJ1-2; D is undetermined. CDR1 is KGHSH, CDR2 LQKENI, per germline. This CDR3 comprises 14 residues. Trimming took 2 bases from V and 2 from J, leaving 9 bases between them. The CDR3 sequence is CASSPGFQNYGYTF. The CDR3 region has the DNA TGTGCCAGCTCACCAGGTTTTCAGAACTATGGCTACACCTTC. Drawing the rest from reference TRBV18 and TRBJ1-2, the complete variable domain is NAGVMQNPRHLVRRRGQEARLRCSPMKGHSHVYWYRQLPEEGLKFMVYLQKENIIDESGMPKERFSAEFPKEGPSILRIQQVVRGDSAAYFCASSPGFQNYGYTFGSGTRLTVV.

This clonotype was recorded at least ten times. CDR3 DNA: TGCGCCAGCAGCTTGGTAGGGAGAAACTACGAGCAGTACTTC. As protein: CASSLVGRNYEQYF. J is TRBJ2-7 and V is TRBV5-1, with TRBD2 as a possible D gene (5 bases). The CDR3 consists of 14 residues. CDR1 SGHRS and CDR2 YFSETQ come from the germline V gene. V lost 0 bases to trimming and J lost 3 bases, with 10 bases between them.

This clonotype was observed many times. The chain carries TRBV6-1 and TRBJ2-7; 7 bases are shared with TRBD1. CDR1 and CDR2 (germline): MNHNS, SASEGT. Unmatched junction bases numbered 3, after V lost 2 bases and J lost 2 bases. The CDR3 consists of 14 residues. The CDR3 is CASSESGQTYEQYF. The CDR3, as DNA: TGTGCCAGCAGTGAATCGGGACAGACCTACGAGCAGTACTTC.

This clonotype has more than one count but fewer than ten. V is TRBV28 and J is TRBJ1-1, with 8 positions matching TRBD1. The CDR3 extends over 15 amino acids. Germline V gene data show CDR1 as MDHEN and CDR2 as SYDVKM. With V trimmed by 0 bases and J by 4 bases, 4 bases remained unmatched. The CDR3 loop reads CASSLWDRARTEAFF. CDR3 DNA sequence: TGTGCCAGCAGTTTATGGGACAGGGCGCGCACTGAAGCTTTCTTT.

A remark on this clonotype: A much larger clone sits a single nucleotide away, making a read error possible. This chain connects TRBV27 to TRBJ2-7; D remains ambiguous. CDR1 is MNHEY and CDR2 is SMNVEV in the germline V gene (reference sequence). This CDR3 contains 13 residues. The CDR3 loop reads CASSLQVSYEQCF. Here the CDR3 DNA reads TGTGCCAGCAGTTTGCAGGTCTCCTACGAGCAGTGCTTC.

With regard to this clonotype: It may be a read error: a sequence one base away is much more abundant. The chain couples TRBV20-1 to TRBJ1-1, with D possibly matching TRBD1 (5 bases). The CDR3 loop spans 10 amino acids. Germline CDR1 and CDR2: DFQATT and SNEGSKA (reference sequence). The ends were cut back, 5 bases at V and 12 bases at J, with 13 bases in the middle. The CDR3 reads CSAARAKSFF. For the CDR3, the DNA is TGCAGTGCTGCCAGGGCTAAGTCTTTCTTT.

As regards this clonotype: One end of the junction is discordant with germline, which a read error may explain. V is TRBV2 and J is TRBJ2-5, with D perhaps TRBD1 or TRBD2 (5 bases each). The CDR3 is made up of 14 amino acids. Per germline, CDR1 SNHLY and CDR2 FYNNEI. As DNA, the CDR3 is TGCGCCAGCAGTGAGGGGCTAGCTAGGGAGACCCAGTACTTC. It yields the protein CASSEGLARETQYF.

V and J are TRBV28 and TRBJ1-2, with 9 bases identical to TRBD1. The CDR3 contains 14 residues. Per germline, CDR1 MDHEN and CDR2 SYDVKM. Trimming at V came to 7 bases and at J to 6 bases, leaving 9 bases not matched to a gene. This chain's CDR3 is CASNSGTGNNGYTF. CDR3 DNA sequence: TGTGCCAGCAATTCCGGGACAGGGAATAATGGCTACACCTTC.

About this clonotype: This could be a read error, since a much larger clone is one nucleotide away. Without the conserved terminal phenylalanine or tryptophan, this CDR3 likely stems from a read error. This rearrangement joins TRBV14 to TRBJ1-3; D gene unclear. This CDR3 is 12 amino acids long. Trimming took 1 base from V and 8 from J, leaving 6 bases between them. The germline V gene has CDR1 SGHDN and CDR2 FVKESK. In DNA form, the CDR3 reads TGTGCCAGCAGCCAAGTTGGGGACACCATATATTTG. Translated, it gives CASSQVGDTIYL.

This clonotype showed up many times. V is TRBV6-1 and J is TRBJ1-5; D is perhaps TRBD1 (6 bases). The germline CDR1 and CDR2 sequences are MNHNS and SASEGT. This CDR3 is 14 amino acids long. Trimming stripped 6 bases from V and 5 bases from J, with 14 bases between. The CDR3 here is CASRTGGSDQPQHF. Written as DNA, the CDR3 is TGTGCCAGCAGGACAGGCGGCTCCGATCAGCCCCAGCATTTT.

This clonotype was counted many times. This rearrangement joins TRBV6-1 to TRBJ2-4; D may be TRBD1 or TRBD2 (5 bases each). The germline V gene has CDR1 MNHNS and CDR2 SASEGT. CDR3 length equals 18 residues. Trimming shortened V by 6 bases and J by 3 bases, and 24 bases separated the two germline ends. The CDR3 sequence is CASSPGPASLRGKNIQYF. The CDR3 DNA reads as TGTGCCAGCAGCCCCGGTCCAGCGAGTTTGAGGGGCAAAAACATTCAGTACTTC.

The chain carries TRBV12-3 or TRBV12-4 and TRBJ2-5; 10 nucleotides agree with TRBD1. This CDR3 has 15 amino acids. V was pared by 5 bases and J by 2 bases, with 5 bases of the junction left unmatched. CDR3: CASSMTGGLQETQYF. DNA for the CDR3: TGTGCCAGCAGTATGACAGGGGGCCTGCAAGAGACCCAGTACTTC.

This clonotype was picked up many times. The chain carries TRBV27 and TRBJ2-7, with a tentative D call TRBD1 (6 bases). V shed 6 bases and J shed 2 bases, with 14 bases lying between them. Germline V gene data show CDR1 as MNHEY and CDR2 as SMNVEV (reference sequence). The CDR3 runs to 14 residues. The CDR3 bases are TGTGCCAGCAGCCCTACAGGGCTCCCCTACGAGCAGTACTTC. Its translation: CASSPTGLPYEQYF.

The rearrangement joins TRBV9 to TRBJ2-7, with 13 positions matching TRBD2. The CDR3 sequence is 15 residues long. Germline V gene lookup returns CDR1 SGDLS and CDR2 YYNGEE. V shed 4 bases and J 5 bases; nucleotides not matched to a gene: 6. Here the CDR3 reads CASSPGLAGVHEQYF. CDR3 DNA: TGTGCCAGCAGCCCCGGACTAGCGGGAGTCCACGAGCAGTACTTC.

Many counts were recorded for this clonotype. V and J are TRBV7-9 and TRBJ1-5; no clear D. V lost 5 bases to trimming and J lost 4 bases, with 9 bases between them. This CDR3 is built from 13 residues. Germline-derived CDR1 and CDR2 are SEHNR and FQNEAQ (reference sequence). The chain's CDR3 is CASSPGFNQPQHF. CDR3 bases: TGTGCCAGCAGCCCGGGATTTAATCAGCCCCAGCATTTT.

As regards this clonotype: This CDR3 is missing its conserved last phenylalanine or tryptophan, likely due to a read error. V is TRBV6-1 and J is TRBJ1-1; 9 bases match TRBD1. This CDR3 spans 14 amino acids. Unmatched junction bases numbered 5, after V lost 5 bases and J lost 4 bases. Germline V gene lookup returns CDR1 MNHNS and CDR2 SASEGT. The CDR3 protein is CASSKGQGGTEAFL. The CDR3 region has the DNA TGTGCCAGCAGTAAGGGACAGGGAGGCACTGAAGCTTTCCTT.